Sequencing of this T cell receptor beta chain was carried out in a study of T-cell memory formation after mild COVID-19. Trimming cost V 1 base and J 3 bases, with 15 bases left between them. The germline V gene encodes CDR1 SGHTA and CDR2 FQGNSA. CDR3 size: 16 residues. General study results and limits: Later expanders leaned CD4+, whereas day 15 to 85 contracting clones were balanced CD4/CD8. Mainly CM and EM harbored the contracting CD4+ clones; mainly EMRA harbored the CD8+ ones. The authors did not confirm SARS-CoV-2 specificity of second-wave clones peaking day 37.

This clonotype was recorded a few times. Its target is not known. 5'RACE with constant-segment primers built TCRalpha and TCRbeta cDNA libraries with UMIs. TCRdb processed the 5' RACE reads anew with MiXCR; each CDR3 protein has one entry. Among some 250,000 distinct CDR3 sequences listed, over 15% were seen once. The receptor's source is a man aged 18 to 35 who had mild COVID-19 (a few samples of this study predate the infection). Cell type and time point are not known. This rearrangement joins TRBV7-2 to TRBJ1-1; tentatively, D is TRBD1 (5 bases). The sample consisted of PBMCs or a T cell subset sorted from them (not recorded which). The CDR3 loop reads CASSLGGTGSYTEAFF. The CDR3 DNA reads TGTGCCAGCAGCTTAGGCGGAACAGGTTCCTACACTGAAGCTTTCTTT.